Below are 2 T cell receptor beta chains sequenced from a single sample in a study of blood T cell repertoires in COVID-19. Clones were read by immunoSEQ multiplex PCR, and TCRdb kept only the in-frame ones, dropping some. The sample shows more than 45,000 clones, almost 85% of them seen only once. Sequenced material: peripheral blood. Receptors originate from a human donor in a cohort sampled during active COVID-19.

The J gene is TRBJ2-3, the V gene TRBV29-1; D might be TRBD1 (5 bases). The CDR3 extends over 13 amino acids. CDR1 is SQVTM and CDR2 is ANQGSEA in the germline V gene. V shed 4 bases and J shed 5 bases, with 13 bases lying between them. In DNA, the CDR3 is TGCAGCGTTGTTTGGGGCGTTGGAGATACGCAGTATTTT. Protein: CSVVWGVGDTQYF.

The chain carries TRBV14 and TRBJ2-1, with TRBD2 identical over 10 bases. With 4 bases clipped from V and 6 bases from J, the junction kept 6 bases outside the gene matches. The germline CDR1 and CDR2 sequences are SGHDN and FVKESK. The CDR3 runs 15 residues. CDR3 region: CASSPLAGGLNEQFF. The DNA for the CDR3 is TGTGCCAGCAGCCCGTTAGCGGGGGGACTCAATGAGCAGTTCTTC.